A single sample gave rise to the 26 T cell receptor beta chains below, sequenced in a study of cytomegalovirus exposure and HLA in healthy donors. With 60 Vbeta and 13 Jbeta primers, the PCR was carried out. Data came from immunoSEQ multiplex PCR; TCRdb stores just in-frame clones and leaves some out. The table lists 130,000 to 150,000 clones, around 78% of them singletons. Sequences were obtained from PBMCs. These receptors all stem from a man in his forties or fifties in good health and CMV-seropositive.

The chain recombines TRBV9 with TRBJ2-3; 9 bases align to TRBD2. The CDR3 runs 17 residues. Germline V CDR1 and CDR2: SGDLS, YYNGEE. With 5 bases clipped from V and 1 base from J, the junction kept 11 bases outside the gene matches. CDR3 region: CASRGERGGGGTDTQYF. CDR3 nucleotide sequence: TGTGCCAGCAGGGGGGAGAGAGGCGGGGGGGGCACAGATACGCAGTATTTT.

The chain couples TRBV6-5 to TRBJ2-1, with TRBD2 matching over 7 bases. Looked up from germline, CDR1 is MNHEY and CDR2 is SVGAGI. CDR3 length: 13 residues. V lost 6 bases and J lost 5; bases outside the gene matches: 4. This chain's CDR3 is CASRRDYNNEQFF. The CDR3, as DNA: TGTGCCAGCAGGCGGGACTACAACAATGAGCAGTTCTTC.

The V gene is TRBV7-2, the J gene TRBJ2-7, with D hard to call. The CDR3 extends over 11 amino acids. CDR1 and CDR2 from the germline V gene are SGHTA and FQGNSA. V lost 5 bases and J lost 4, with 6 bases in between. The CDR3 spells CASSLRYEQYF. The CDR3 DNA reads as TGTGCCAGCAGCCTTCGTTACGAGCAGTACTTC. The full variable domain, rest sourced from reference TRBV7-2 and TRBJ2-7, is GAGVSQSPSNKVTEKGKDVELRCDPISGHTALYWYRQSLGQGLEFLIYFQGNSAPDKSGLPSDRFSAERTGGSVSTLTIQRTQQEDSAVYLCASSLRYEQYFGPGTRLTVT.

In this sample, this clone turned up once. This chain links TRBV15 with TRBJ1-1; unclear D gene. The germline V and J ends were trimmed by 0 bases and 4 bases, with 12 bases remaining between them. CDR3 length equals 15 residues. CDR1 and CDR2 (germline): LNHNV, YYDKDF (reference sequence). In nucleotides, the CDR3 is TGTGCCACCAGCAGAGATCGGGTCGGAACCACTGAAGCTTTCTTT. It translates to CATSRDRVGTTEAFF.

The CDR3 loop is CASSPPKTGSYEQYF. As DNA, the CDR3 is TGTGCCAGCAGTCCTCCGAAGACAGGTAGTTACGAGCAGTACTTC. The genes are TRBV6-6 and TRBJ2-7, with a possible D match to TRBD1 (6 bases). Trimming shortened V by 5 bases and J by 4 bases, and 18 bases separated the two germline ends. This CDR3 spans 15 amino acids. The germline gives CDR1 MNHNY, CDR2 SVGAGI (reference sequence).

This rearrangement joins TRBV18 to TRBJ1-1, with TRBD1 as a possible D gene (6 bases). The V gene's germline CDR1 is KGHSH and CDR2 LQKENI. The V and J ends lost 5 bases and 1 base respectively, with 11 bases between them. The CDR3 loop spans 14 amino acids. DNA for the CDR3: TGTGCCAGCTCAACCGGGACAAGGAACACTGAAGCTTTCTTT. Protein: CASSTGTRNTEAFF.

The V and J genes are TRBV27 and TRBJ2-1; 13 bases fit TRBD2. CDR3 size: 15 residues. V gave up 5 bases and J gave up 8 bases; unmatched junction bases: 6. The V gene's germline CDR1 is MNHEY and CDR2 SMNVEV (reference sequence). The CDR3 coding sequence is TGTGCCAGCAGTCCCCCGACTAGCGGGAGGCATGAGCAGTTCTTC. Translating gives CASSPPTSGRHEQFF.

The rearrangement joins TRBV29-1 to TRBJ1-4; tentative D call: TRBD1 (5 bases). This CDR3 is built from 13 residues. Looked up from germline, CDR1 is SQVTM and CDR2 is ANQGSEA. The V gene lost 6 bases and the J gene lost 4 bases, with 12 bases spanning the gap. The CDR3 DNA is TGCAGCGTGGCAGGGTTAATTAATGAAAAACTGTTTTTT. Translating gives CSVAGLINEKLFF.

V is TRBV15 and J is TRBJ1-2; unclear D gene. Germline lookup yields CDR1 LNHNV and CDR2 YYDKDF (reference sequence). The V and J ends lost 1 base and 0 bases respectively, with 21 bases between them. The CDR3 runs 19 residues. In DNA, the CDR3 is TGTGCCACCAGCAGAGGGGGAGGAGAACGGATTATCGCTAACTATGGCTACACCTTC. This encodes CATSRGGGERIIANYGYTF.

This chain joins TRBV7-6 and TRBJ1-1; D possibly corresponds to TRBD1 (5 bases). Trimming shortened V by 1 base and J by 0 bases, and 12 bases separated the two germline ends. This CDR3 spans 16 amino acids. Per germline, CDR1 SGHVS and CDR2 FNYEAQ. The CDR3 DNA is TGTGCCAGCAGCTTAGGGGGCCCTATCATGAACACTGAAGCTTTCTTT. As protein: CASSLGGPIMNTEAFF. Looking up the rest from reference TRBV7-6 and TRBJ1-1 gives the full variable domain: GAGVSQSPRYKVTKRGQDVALRCDPISGHVSLYWYRQALGQGPEFLTYFNYEAQQDKSGLPNDRFSAERPEGSISTLTIQRTEQRDSAMYRCASSLGGPIMNTEAFFGQGTRLTVV.

V gene TRBV6-5 combines with J gene TRBJ1-2, with 7 bases identical to TRBD1. J lost 4 bases, V lost 10 bases, and 15 bases had no gene match. The germline gives CDR1 MNHEY, CDR2 SVGAGI. The CDR3 is made up of 15 amino acids. The CDR3: CATKMPGQQVYGYTF. In DNA form, the CDR3 reads TGTGCCACGAAGATGCCGGGACAGCAAGTCTATGGCTACACCTTC.

The V and J genes are TRBV28 and TRBJ1-5, with TRBD1 as a possible D gene (5 bases). The germline gives CDR1 MDHEN, CDR2 SYDVKM. CDR3 size: 15 residues. Between the trimmed V and J ends, which lost 7 bases and 7 bases, there was a span of 20 bases. The CDR3: CASNLHQGGAQPQHF. The DNA of the CDR3 is TGTGCCAGCAATCTCCACCAAGGCGGGGCACAGCCCCAGCATTTT.

The chain links TRBV11-2 to TRBJ2-1, with a tentative D call TRBD1 (5 bases). The V end was cut by 5 bases, the J end by 3 bases, with 11 bases between. The CDR3 spans 14 residues. Germline-derived CDR1 and CDR2 are SGHAT and FQNNGV. The DNA of the CDR3 is TGTGCCAGCAGCCCCAGGGTAGACTACAATGAGCAGTTCTTC. As protein: CASSPRVDYNEQFF.

The rearrangement links TRBV18 to TRBJ2-6; 7 positions match TRBD1. Germline CDR1 KGHSH, CDR2 LQKENI. V was clipped by 3 bases and J by 0 bases; unmatched bases: 8. The CDR3 covers 18 residues. CDR3 region: CASSPPGQSYSGANVLTF. For the CDR3, the DNA is TGTGCCAGCTCACCGCCGGGACAGTCATACTCTGGGGCCAACGTCCTGACTTTC.

This clone was detected only a few times. The CDR3 spells CASSLMSGLSVEKLFF. In nucleotides, the CDR3 is TGTGCCAGCAGCCTCATGTCCGGTTTGAGTGTTGAAAAACTGTTTTTT. V and J are TRBV7-8 and TRBJ1-4, with no clear D. V was clipped by 5 bases and J by 7 bases, with 20 bases between them. Germline loops: CDR1 SGHVS, CDR2 FQNEAQ. This CDR3 region has 16 residues.

This clone was observed a single time. This chain uses TRBV5-4 with TRBJ2-5, with D tentatively TRBD1 (6 bases). The J call could be wrong; TRBJ2-7 is a better fit for the DNA end. In germline, CDR1 is SGHNT, CDR2 YYREEE (reference sequence). This CDR3 is 15 amino acids long. The CDR3 spells CASTMSETGAYEQYF. CDR3 in DNA: TGTGCCAGCACCATGAGTGAGACAGGAGCCTACGAGCAGTACTTC.

This clone was seen only once. J is TRBJ2-6 and V is TRBV11-3; 7 bases map to TRBD1. Germline CDR1 SGHNT, CDR2 YENEEA. Trimming cost V 4 bases and J 0 bases; bases outside gene matches: 6. This CDR3 region has 17 residues. The CDR3 protein is CASSSTGVSSGANVLTF. CDR3 coding DNA: TGTGCCAGCAGCTCAACAGGGGTGAGCTCTGGGGCCAACGTCCTGACTTTC.

The chain recombines TRBV18 with TRBJ1-5; D gene uncertain. The CDR3 is 12 residues long. The V gene lost 5 bases and the J gene lost 5 bases, with 7 bases spanning the gap. Germline lookup yields CDR1 KGHSH and CDR2 LQKENI. CDR3 residues: CASSAGDQPQHF. The CDR3 DNA reads as TGTGCCAGCTCAGCCGGGGATCAGCCCCAGCATTTT.

This clone was found once. J is TRBJ2-7 and V is TRBV7-8, with 9 bases identical to TRBD2. This CDR3 region has 16 residues. CDR1 and CDR2 from the germline V gene are SGHVS and FQNEAQ. V lost 1 base and J lost 2; bases outside the gene matches: 6. The CDR3 here is CASSLGSLAGTYEQYF. The CDR3 DNA follows: TGTGCCAGCAGCTTAGGATCCCTAGCGGGGACCTACGAGCAGTACTTC.

V is TRBV5-6 and J is TRBJ2-3, with D unresolved. V lost 0 bases to trimming and J lost 4 bases, with 9 bases between them. Per the germline V gene, CDR1 is SGHDT and CDR2 is YYEEEE. This CDR3 region has 14 residues. The CDR3 nucleotides read TGTGCCAGCAGCTTGGTTAGAGCGTCAGATACGCAGTATTTT. Translated, it gives CASSLVRASDTQYF.

This sequence joins TRBV7-9 and TRBJ1-2, with D possibly TRBD1 on 5 matching bases. This CDR3 spans 15 amino acids. The V end was cut by 1 base, the J end by 2 bases, with 11 bases between. Germline assignment: CDR1 SEHNR and CDR2 FQNEAQ (reference sequence). CDR3: CASSLVGRVNYGYTF. CDR3 in DNA: TGTGCCAGCAGCTTAGTCGGCAGGGTAAACTATGGCTACACCTTC.

This chain connects TRBV5-1 to TRBJ2-5; D gene ambiguous. Germline V lookup: CDR1 SGHRS, CDR2 YFSETQ. V was pared by 0 bases and J by 2 bases, with 14 bases between. This CDR3 is 16 amino acids long. The CDR3 region is CASSLGGRKEQETQYF. CDR3 sequence (DNA): TGCGCCAGCAGCTTGGGTGGGCGTAAGGAACAAGAGACCCAGTACTTC.

This clone has a handful of counts. The J gene is TRBJ2-7, the V gene TRBV9; 9 bases map to TRBD2. The CDR3 spans 16 residues. V lost 3 bases, J lost 3 bases, and 10 bases stayed unmatched. From germline, CDR1 is SGDLS and CDR2 YYNGEE. The CDR3: CASSAPGREGDYEQYF. As DNA, the CDR3 is TGTGCCAGCAGCGCCCCGGGGCGGGAGGGGGACTACGAGCAGTACTTC. The variable domain in full, completed from reference TRBV9 and TRBJ2-7, reads DSGVTQTPKHLITATGQRVTLRCSPRSGDLSVYWYQQSLDQGLQFLIQYYNGEERAKGNILERFSAQQFPDLHSELNLSSLELGDSALYFCASSAPGREGDYEQYFGPGTRLTVT.

V is TRBV6-1 and J is TRBJ2-1, with 11 nucleotides matching TRBD2. The junction had 6 bases not matched to a gene; V was cut back by 4 bases and J by 7 bases. CDR3 size: 15 residues. Germline V gene sequence: CDR1 MNHNS, CDR2 SASEGT. The CDR3 reads CASSGLAGGENEQFF. The CDR3 DNA sequence: TGTGCCAGCAGTGGGCTAGCGGGAGGAGAAAATGAGCAGTTCTTC.

V usage is TRBV5-4 and J usage is TRBJ1-4; 11 bases are a match to TRBD1. The germline gives CDR1 SGHNT, CDR2 YYREEE (reference sequence). CDR3 size: 16 residues. J lost 3 bases, V lost 2 bases, and 3 bases had no gene match. DNA for the CDR3: TGTGCCAGCAGCTTAGGACAGGGGGCGGCTAATGAAAAACTGTTTTTT. Amino acid sequence: CASSLGQGAANEKLFF.

The rearrangement links TRBV28 to TRBJ2-1; D possibly corresponds to TRBD1 (5 bases). The V and J ends lost 6 bases and 3 bases respectively, with 12 bases between them. The CDR3 loop spans 14 amino acids. The germline V gene encodes CDR1 MDHEN and CDR2 SYDVKM. In nucleotides, the CDR3 is TGTGCCAGCAGGGGGCCAAGCATCTACAATGAGCAGTTCTTC. This translates into CASRGPSIYNEQFF.